A single sample gave rise to the 14 T cell receptor beta chains below, sequenced in a study of T cell repertoires in cytomegalovirus infection. TCRdb called the reads again in MiXCR, with one record for every CDR3 protein. The sample lists under 600,000 distinct CDR3 sequences; approximately 15% were seen once. Sequenced input: CD8+ T cells from PBMCs. The receptors stem from a human donor in good health (CMV status not recorded). Some clones in this sample may be carry-over from other donors' samples.

This clonotype was seen ten or more times. The chain recombines TRBV7-9 with TRBJ1-2, with 7 positions matching TRBD1. Germline values: CDR1 SEHNR, CDR2 FQNEAQ (reference sequence). This CDR3 has 15 amino acids. V dropped 5 bases and J dropped 4; count of bases not matched to a gene: 10. The CDR3 protein is CASSPRDSELYGYTF. The CDR3 DNA follows: TGTGCCAGCAGCCCCCGGGACAGCGAGCTCTATGGCTACACCTTC.

The rearrangement links TRBV5-4 to TRBJ1-6, with D perhaps TRBD1 (5 bases). Trimming cost V 1 base and J 0 bases, with 14 bases left between them. The CDR3 covers 18 residues. Germline assignment: CDR1 SGHNT and CDR2 YYREEE (reference sequence). This chain's CDR3 is CASSLSGTRSSYNSPLHF. CDR3 coding DNA: TGTGCCAGCAGCTTGTCAGGGACCAGAAGCTCCTATAATTCACCCCTCCACTTT.

This clonotype was counted ten times or more. V usage is TRBV12-3 or TRBV12-4 and J usage is TRBJ2-3; D not certain. Trimming left V 6 bases short and J 0 bases short, with 7 bases between. This CDR3 has 13 amino acids. The CDR3 DNA reads as TGTGCCAGCAGCCGCCCTAGCACAGATACGCAGTATTTT. Translated, it gives CASSRPSTDTQYF.

This clonotype was detected many times. The V and J genes are TRBV7-9 and TRBJ2-5; D tentatively reads TRBD1 or TRBD2 (5 bases each). Germline lookup yields CDR1 SEHNR and CDR2 FQNEAQ (reference sequence). The CDR3 sequence is 16 residues long. V was trimmed by 0 bases and J by 1 base, leaving 12 bases between them. CDR3 protein: CASSLAQDLTQETQYF. The DNA for the CDR3 is TGTGCCAGCAGCTTAGCACAGGACTTAACCCAAGAGACCCAGTACTTC. Looking up the rest from reference TRBV7-9 and TRBJ2-5 gives the full variable domain: DTGVSQNPRHKITKRGQNVTFRCDPISEHNRLYWYRQTLGQGPEFLTYFQNEAQLEKSRLLSDRFSAERPKGSFSTLEIQRTEQGDSAMYLCASSLAQDLTQETQYFGPGTRLLVL.

This clonotype was seen many times. The rearrangement uses TRBV10-2 and TRBJ2-7; D gene unclear. This CDR3 is built from 10 residues. The V and J ends lost 7 bases and 7 bases respectively, with 8 bases between them. CDR1 WSHSY and CDR2 SAAADI come from the germline V gene. The CDR3 coding sequence is TGCGCCAGCAATTTCGGGGAGCAGTACTTC. Residues: CASNFGEQYF.

This clonotype was seen at least ten times. J is TRBJ2-7 and V is TRBV28; the D gene is possibly TRBD1 (7 bases). The V gene's germline CDR1 is MDHEN and CDR2 SYDVKM. CDR3 size: 15 residues. V gave up 2 bases and J gave up 4 bases, with 15 bases separating them. The CDR3 here is CASSLAGQQIYEQYF. The CDR3 DNA sequence: TGTGCCAGCAGTTTAGCGGGACAGCAAATATACGAGCAGTACTTC. The variable domain in full, completed from reference TRBV28 and TRBJ2-7, reads DVKVTQSSRYLVKRTGEKVFLECVQDMDHENMFWYRQDPGLGLRLIYFSYDVKMKEKGDIPEGYSVSREKKERFSLILESASTNQTSMYLCASSLAGQQIYEQYFGPGTRLTVT.

This chain links TRBV6-5 with TRBJ2-1; perhaps D is TRBD1 or TRBD2 (6 bases each). The germline V and J ends were trimmed by 4 bases and 8 bases, with 15 bases remaining between them. CDR3 length: 14 amino acids. CDR1 MNHEY and CDR2 SVGAGI come from the germline V gene. CDR3 in amino acids: CASSFDRRDYEQFF. DNA of the CDR3: TGTGCCAGCAGTTTCGACAGGAGGGACTATGAGCAGTTCTTC.

At least ten counts were recorded for this clonotype. The chain couples TRBV11-2 to TRBJ2-3; D gene uncertain. CDR1 is SGHAT and CDR2 is FQNNGV in the germline V gene. The CDR3 runs to 16 residues. V was shortened by 5 bases and J by 6 bases, with 21 bases between the two germline ends. The CDR3 coding sequence is TGTGCCAGCAGCACCCCCCCTATTTGGAGACCCGATACGCAGTATTTT. Its protein product is CASSTPPIWRPDTQYF.

This clonotype was seen repeatedly, ten times or more. This chain uses TRBV2 with TRBJ2-7; D might be TRBD2 (6 bases). Germline loops: CDR1 SNHLY, CDR2 FYNNEI. The CDR3 length is 11 residues. V was cut by 6 bases and J by 5 bases, with 8 bases left in between. The CDR3 nucleotides are TGTGCCAGCAGGGAGGGGCACGAGCAGTACTTC. Protein sequence: CASREGHEQYF.

This clonotype was detected many times. V gene TRBV7-8 combines with J gene TRBJ2-1; the D gene is possibly TRBD1 (6 bases). Germline CDR1 and CDR2: SGHVS and FQNEAQ. There are 15 residues in the CDR3. V lost 1 base and J lost 7, with 14 bases in between. CDR3 sequence reads: CASSLGADRPNEQFF. The CDR3 DNA reads as TGTGCCAGCAGCTTAGGGGCTGACAGGCCTAATGAGCAGTTCTTC.

This clonotype has more than one count but fewer than ten. The chain joins TRBV28 to TRBJ2-2; D gene unclear. Trimming stripped 3 bases from V and 7 bases from J, with 9 bases between. Germline V gene lookup returns CDR1 MDHEN and CDR2 SYDVKM. This CDR3 is built from 13 residues. The CDR3 loop is CASSFKMGGELFF. CDR3 nucleotide sequence: TGTGCCAGCAGTTTTAAGATGGGCGGGGAGCTGTTTTTT.

The chain joins TRBV9 to TRBJ1-4; TRBD1 is a possible D gene (6 bases). The CDR3 extends over 15 amino acids. V was pared by 3 bases and J by 8 bases, with 17 bases between. CDR1 SGDLS and CDR2 YYNGEE come from the germline V gene. The CDR3 DNA is TGTGCCAGCAGCGAGAGATGGGGGGCAGGGGAAAAACTGTTTTTT. Its translation is CASSERWGAGEKLFF.

This clonotype showed up many times. V is TRBV11-1 and J is TRBJ2-5, with TRBD2 matching over 8 bases. CDR1 and CDR2 from the germline V gene are SGHAT and FQDESV (reference sequence). There are 16 residues in the CDR3. Trimming took 3 bases from V and 1 from J; bases not matched to a gene: 7. The CDR3 sequence is CASSLVVAGLQETQYF. The CDR3 region has the DNA TGTGCCAGCAGCTTGGTGGTAGCGGGACTCCAAGAGACCCAGTACTTC.

This clonotype was observed at least ten times. The chain employs TRBV19 and TRBJ2-4; D perhaps matches TRBD1 (5 bases). Germline V gene data show CDR1 as LNHDA and CDR2 as SQIVND (reference sequence). CDR3 length equals 14 residues. V gave up 5 bases and J gave up 0 bases, with 8 bases separating them. CDR3 coding DNA: TGTGCCAGTAGTGACAGCTTAGCCAAAAACATTCAGTACTTC. Encoded protein: CASSDSLAKNIQYF.